The 4 T cell receptor beta chains in this list originate from one sample, sequenced in a study of OX40 agonist ivuxolimab in advanced cancers. Method: immunoSEQ multiplex PCR; TCRdb's copy keeps in-frame clones and lacks some. The sample gives around 100,000 clones, 91% of which show up once; 2.6% is in the top ten. Source: CD4+ or CD8+ T cells sorted from blood, taken in a trial of the OX40 agonist ivuxolimab. The receptors derive from an adult with an advanced solid tumor such as melanoma, head and neck, liver or kidney cancer.

The chain uses TRBV2 and TRBJ2-1; D ambiguous. CDR3 length: 13 residues. Per germline, CDR1 SNHLY and CDR2 FYNNEI. With 3 bases removed from V and 7 bases from J, the gap between germline ends came to 10 bases. CDR3 amino acids: CASSDTIGNEQFF. The CDR3 DNA is TGTGCCAGCAGTGACACCATAGGGAATGAGCAGTTCTTC.

This chain uses TRBV10-3 with TRBJ2-7; TRBD1 matches at 8 bases. V shed 10 bases and J 3 bases; nucleotides not matched to a gene: 11. The V gene's germline CDR1 is ENHRY and CDR2 SYGVKD. This CDR3 is built from 14 residues. Here the CDR3 DNA reads TGTGCCACCCGACCCGGACAGGGAATCTACGAGCAGTACTTC. It translates to CATRPGQGIYEQYF.

The chain is built from TRBV9 and TRBJ2-1; TRBD2 aligns across 13 bases. The CDR3 covers 17 residues. After removal of 4 bases from V and 6 bases from J, the junction contained 10 bases not matched to a gene. CDR1 and CDR2 (germline): SGDLS, YYNGEE. DNA of the CDR3: TGTGCCAGCAGCCCCGGACTAGCGGGAGCTGTGAGCAATGAGCAGTTCTTC. Amino acid sequence: CASSPGLAGAVSNEQFF.

This clone was detected only once. The V call is TRBV6-1, the J call TRBJ1-1; D gene uncertain. From germline, CDR1 is MNHNS and CDR2 SASEGT. V was clipped by 5 bases and J by 5 bases, with 9 bases between them. The CDR3 covers 12 residues. CDR3 sequence reads: CASSRLETEAFF. DNA for the CDR3: TGTGCCAGCAGTAGACTTGAGACTGAAGCTTTCTTT.